This passage covers 14 T cell receptor beta chains from one sample sequenced in a study of cytomegalovirus exposure and HLA in healthy donors. Assay used: immunoSEQ multiplex PCR; TCRdb lists only in-frame clones, some missing. This table holds 250,000 or so clones, 85% to 90% found once. The sequencing input was PBMCs. These receptors were collected from a woman aged 18-29 years in good health and CMV-seronegative.

The genes are TRBV28 and TRBJ1-6, with D unresolved. The length of the CDR3 is 13 residues. The germline gives CDR1 MDHEN, CDR2 SYDVKM. The ends were cut back, 8 bases at V and 10 bases at J, with 15 bases in the middle. The CDR3 DNA follows: TGTGCCAGCTTGGGAGGGAATGGGTCACCCCTCCACTTT. Protein sequence: CASLGGNGSPLHF.

The V gene is TRBV5-1, the J gene TRBJ1-5, with 7 bases that match TRBD1. Germline CDR1 and CDR2: SGHRS and YFSETQ. The V segment lost 4 bases and the J segment 2 bases; nucleotides outside the gene matches: 6. There are 15 residues in the CDR3. CDR3 DNA sequence: TGCGCCAGCAGCAGTAGGGGGCACGGCAATCAGCCCCAGCATTTT. Its protein product is CASSSRGHGNQPQHF.

This clone was observed a single time. The rearrangement joins TRBV11-2 to TRBJ2-7; 8 bases line up with TRBD1. Looked up from germline, CDR1 is SGHAT and CDR2 is FQNNGV. This CDR3 has 13 residues. Trimming at V came to 3 bases and at J to 3 bases, leaving 1 base not matched to a gene. This CDR3 is CASSFGQGYEQYV. CDR3 in DNA: TGTGCCAGCAGCTTCGGACAGGGCTACGAGCAGTACGTC.

The V call is TRBV7-9, the J call TRBJ2-5; 13 positions match TRBD2. Germline trimming cut 6 bases from V and 2 bases from J; bases unmatched to any gene: 3. Germline CDR1 reads SEHNR; CDR2 reads FQNEAQ (reference sequence). There are 15 residues in the CDR3. The CDR3 DNA follows: TGTGCCAGCAGTTGGGGACTAGCGGGGCAAGAGACCCAGTACTTC. Its protein product is CASSWGLAGQETQYF.

The chain links TRBV28 to TRBJ2-7; 10 bases line up with TRBD2. Trimming at V came to 7 bases and at J to 1 base, leaving 13 bases not matched to a gene. There are 17 residues in the CDR3. Germline CDR1 reads MDHEN; CDR2 reads SYDVKM. Here the CDR3 DNA reads TGTGCCAGCAAGCGCGGTAGCGGGGGGCCTAGATCCTACGAGCAGTACTTC. Protein product: CASKRGSGGPRSYEQYF. The full variable domain, with the rest looked up from reference TRBV28 and TRBJ2-7, is DVKVTQSSRYLVKRTGEKVFLECVQDMDHENMFWYRQDPGLGLRLIYFSYDVKMKEKGDIPEGYSVSREKKERFSLILESASTNQTSMYLCASKRGSGGPRSYEQYFGPGTRLTVT.

The chain couples TRBV7-9 to TRBJ1-2; 8 bases are shared with TRBD1. This CDR3 has 15 amino acids. Germline V gives CDR1 SEHNR, CDR2 FQNEAQ (reference sequence). Trimming at V came to 5 bases and at J to 3 bases, leaving 8 bases not matched to a gene. In DNA, the CDR3 is TGTGCCAGCAGCCGCGTCAGGGGGCCTGACTATGGCTACACCTTC. It yields the protein CASSRVRGPDYGYTF.

The J gene is TRBJ2-1, the V gene TRBV5-4; TRBD1 is a possible D gene (5 bases). V lost 3 bases and J 7 bases, leaving 11 bases between the germline ends. The CDR3 has 13 amino acids. Germline-derived CDR1 and CDR2 are SGHNT and YYREEE (reference sequence). The CDR3 DNA is TGTGCCAGCAGCTGGGCAGGGCTAAATGAGCAGTTCTTC. Its translation is CASSWAGLNEQFF.

Here the CDR3 DNA reads TGCGCCAGCAGCCCCCGGGACAGGGGGAATCAGGGTCCCTACGAGCAGTACTTC. This gives the protein CASSPRDRGNQGPYEQYF. This sequence joins TRBV4-3 and TRBJ2-7; 11 bases are shared with TRBD1. Germline trimming cut 4 bases from V and 2 bases from J; bases unmatched to any gene: 13. The germline V gene has CDR1 LGHNA and CDR2 YSLEER. CDR3 length: 18 amino acids.

The chain links TRBV18 to TRBJ2-3; TRBD2 matches 7 bases. With V trimmed by 4 bases and J by 3 bases, 10 bases remained unmatched. Germline V lookup: CDR1 KGHSH, CDR2 LQKENI. The CDR3 extends over 16 amino acids. In DNA, the CDR3 is TGTGCCAGCTCACGGTCCGCCGCGGGGGAGACAGATACGCAGTATTTT. It is translated as CASSRSAAGETDTQYF.

The rearrangement joins TRBV5-1 to TRBJ2-3; D might be TRBD2 (7 bases). Germline values: CDR1 SGHRS, CDR2 YFSETQ. The CDR3 is made up of 15 amino acids. The ends were cut back, 3 bases at V and 2 bases at J, with 13 bases in the middle. The CDR3 sequence is CASSWGGRYTDTQYF. The DNA of the CDR3 is TGCGCCAGCAGCTGGGGGGGCCGTTACACAGATACGCAGTATTTT. The full variable domain, its missing parts supplied by reference TRBV5-1 and TRBJ2-3, is KAGVTQTPRYLIKTRGQQVTLSCSPISGHRSVSWYQQTPGQGLQFLFEYFSETQRNKGNFPGRFSGRQFSNSRSEMNVSTLELGDSALYLCASSWGGRYTDTQYFGPGTRLTVL.

V and J are TRBV9 and TRBJ2-7, with 8 nucleotides matching TRBD1. This CDR3 is 17 amino acids long. Germline V gene sequence: CDR1 SGDLS, CDR2 YYNGEE. After removal of 0 bases from V and 0 bases from J, the junction contained 8 bases not matched to a gene. CDR3 protein: CASSVGRGQAISYEQYF. The CDR3 DNA sequence: TGTGCCAGCAGCGTAGGGAGGGGACAGGCGATCTCCTACGAGCAGTACTTC.

The chain employs TRBV5-4 and TRBJ2-7; D not resolved. Germline values: CDR1 SGHNT, CDR2 YYREEE (reference sequence). The CDR3 covers 13 residues. The V end was cut by 2 bases, the J end by 3 bases, with 9 bases between. In nucleotides, the CDR3 is TGTGCCAGCAGCTTAGTAGGTAACTACGAGCAGTACGTC. Protein sequence: CASSLVGNYEQYV.

The chain recombines TRBV2 with TRBJ1-4, with 9 bases that match TRBD1. The CDR3 is 12 amino acids. V shed 11 bases and J 6 bases; nucleotides not matched to a gene: 4. Germline lookup yields CDR1 SNHLY and CDR2 FYNNEI. The CDR3: CAGDRGDEKLFF. CDR3 bases: TGTGCCGGCGACAGGGGGGATGAAAAACTGTTTTTT.

The rearrangement uses TRBV7-9 and TRBJ1-3; 9 bases line up with TRBD1. V lost 5 bases and J lost 4; bases outside the gene matches: 6. This CDR3 has 15 amino acids. Germline lookup yields CDR1 SEHNR and CDR2 FQNEAQ (reference sequence). In DNA form, the CDR3 reads TGTGCCAGCAGCCAAACAGGGGGCCGAGGAAACACCATATATTTT. It encodes CASSQTGGRGNTIYF. Variable domain in full (rest from reference TRBV7-9 and TRBJ1-3): DTGVSQNPRHKITKRGQNVTFRCDPISEHNRLYWYRQTLGQGPEFLTYFQNEAQLEKSRLLSDRFSAERPKGSFSTLEIQRTEQGDSAMYLCASSQTGGRGNTIYFGEGSWLTVV.